This T cell receptor beta chain came from a study of T cells after yellow fever vaccination. The CDR3 is 14 residues long. Germline V gene data show CDR1 as DFQATT and CDR2 as SNEGSKA (reference sequence). Trimming cost V 1 base and J 3 bases; bases outside gene matches: 5. This clonotype was observed many times. TCRdb re-called the 5' RACE reads with MiXCR, one entry per CDR3 protein. The sample includes about 580,000 distinct CDR3 sequences, around a sixth of them seen just once. This chain links TRBV20-1 with TRBJ2-7; 8 positions agree with TRBD1. The starting material was PBMCs, obtained 5 to 6 days after the first yellow fever vaccination. This receptor was obtained from a young man who received the YFV17D yellow fever vaccine. DNA for the CDR3: TGCAGTGCTAGAGCTCCGGGACAGGACTACGAGCAGTACGTC. As protein: CSARAPGQDYEQYV.